This T cell receptor (beta chain) was sequenced for a study of regulatory T cells in long-lasting Graves disease. The TCR beta library used iRepertoire HTBI primers with Arm-PCR amplification of CDR3. TCRdb reprocessed the multiplex PCR reads with MiXCR, giving one entry per CDR3 protein. The sample holds 400,000 to 500,000 distinct CDR3 sequences, approximately 16% seen once. The CDR3 length is 16 residues. CDR1 is MNHEY, CDR2 SMNVEV, per germline (reference sequence). V lost 6 bases to trimming and J lost 6 bases; unmatched junction nucleotides: 11. Sample time point: newly diagnosed GD, antithyroid drugs for less than 3 months. RNA isolated from PBMCs was used to make the TCR library. This clonotype was observed a handful of times. This same sample was also part of a study on T cells in Graves' hyperthyroidism and ophthalmopathy.

The clonotype was recovered from a woman aged 30 to 39 with Graves disease. The chain employs TRBV27 and TRBJ1-3; 10 positions agree with TRBD1. The sequencing used peripheral blood mononuclear cells (PBMCs), collected at new diagnosis, from a patient treated with antithyroid drugs. In nucleotides, the CDR3 is TGTGCCAGCAGCACCGGGACAGGGGCCTCCTTAAACACCATATATTTT. Translating it yields CASSTGTGASLNTIYF.